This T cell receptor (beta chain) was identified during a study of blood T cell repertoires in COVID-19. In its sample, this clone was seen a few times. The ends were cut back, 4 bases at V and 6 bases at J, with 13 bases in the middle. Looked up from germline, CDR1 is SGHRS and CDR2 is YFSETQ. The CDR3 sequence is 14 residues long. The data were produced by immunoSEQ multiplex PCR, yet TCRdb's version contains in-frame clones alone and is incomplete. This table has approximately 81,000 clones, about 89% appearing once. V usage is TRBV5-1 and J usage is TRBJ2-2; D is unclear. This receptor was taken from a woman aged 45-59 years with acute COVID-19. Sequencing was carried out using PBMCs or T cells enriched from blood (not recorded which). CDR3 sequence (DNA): TGCGCCAGCAGCCCACTTTCGTCGGCCGGGGAGCTGTTTTTT. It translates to CASSPLSSAGELFF. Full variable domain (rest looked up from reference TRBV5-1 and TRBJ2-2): KAGVTQTPRYLIKTRGQQVTLSCSPISGHRSVSWYQQTPGQGLQFLFEYFSETQRNKGNFPGRFSGRQFSNSRSEMNVSTLELGDSALYLCASSPLSSAGELFFGEGSRLTVL.